This T cell receptor beta chain was identified during a study of blood T cell repertoires in COVID-19. The wider study: T cells, B-cell-depleted T cells, or PBMCs supplied cDNA or gDNA.

Germline V gene data show CDR1 as MNHEY and CDR2 as SVGEGT. Between the trimmed V and J ends, which lost 2 bases and 3 bases, there was a span of 7 bases. This CDR3 has 13 amino acids. In the original analysis: Amplification of reference gene primers was used by the study to estimate nucleated cell counts. Assay used: immunoSEQ multiplex PCR; TCRdb lists only in-frame clones, some missing. V, J and clone size derive from that table, while D and trimming were established from the DNA sequence. The table records around 59,000 clones, roughly 80% of them present only once. The material sequenced was peripheral blood. The sequence was collected from a human donor in a cohort sampled during active COVID-19. V gene TRBV6-2 or TRBV6-3 combines with J gene TRBJ1-1; D call uncertain. CDR3 coding DNA: TGTGCCAGCAGTTACGGAGGGTACACTGAAGCTTTCTTT. This codes for CASSYGGYTEAFF.